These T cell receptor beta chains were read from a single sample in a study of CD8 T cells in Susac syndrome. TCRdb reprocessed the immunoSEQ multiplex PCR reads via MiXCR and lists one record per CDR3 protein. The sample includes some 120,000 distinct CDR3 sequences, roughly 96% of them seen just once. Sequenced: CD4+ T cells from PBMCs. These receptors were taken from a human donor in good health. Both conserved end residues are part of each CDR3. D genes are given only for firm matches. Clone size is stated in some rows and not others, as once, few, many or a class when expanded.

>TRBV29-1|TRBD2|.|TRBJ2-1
CSARTSGNYNEQFF
TGCAGCGCCCGGACTAGCGGGAACTACAATGAGCAGTTCTTC
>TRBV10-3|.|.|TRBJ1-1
CAISDQGREDTEAFF
TGTGCCATCAGTGACCAGGGTCGGGAGGACACTGAAGCTTTCTTT
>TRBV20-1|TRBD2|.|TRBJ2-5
CSATRTSAETQYF
TGCAGTGCTACCCGGACTAGCGCGGAGACCCAGTACTTC
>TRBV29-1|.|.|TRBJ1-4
CSVGTDTEKLFF
TGCAGCGTTGGTACAGACACTGAAAAACTGTTTTTT
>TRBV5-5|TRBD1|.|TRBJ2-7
CASSLAGDLWTGSF
TGTGCCAGCAGCTTGGCGGGAGATCTTTGGACAGGGAGCTTC
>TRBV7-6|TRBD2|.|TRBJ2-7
CASSFLFQQASGGRYEQYF
TGTGCCAGCAGCTTCCTTTTCCAGCAAGCGAGCGGGGGAAGGTACGAGCAGTACTTC
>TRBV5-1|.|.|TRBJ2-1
CASTPFGGRINEQFF
TGCGCCAGCACCCCTTTTGGGGGGCGCATCAATGAGCAGTTCTTC
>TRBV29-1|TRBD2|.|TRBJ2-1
CSVEETSGKEQFF
TGCAGCGTTGAAGAGACTAGCGGGAAGGAGCAGTTCTTC
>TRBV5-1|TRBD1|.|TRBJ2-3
CASSFDRVADTQYF
TGCGCCAGCAGCTTTGACAGGGTCGCAGATACGCAGTATTTT
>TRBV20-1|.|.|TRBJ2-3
CSARRASTDTQYF
TGCAGTGCTCGCAGGGCTAGCACAGATACGCAGTATTTT
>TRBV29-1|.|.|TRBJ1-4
CSVAEQFTNEKLFF
TGCAGCGTCGCCGAACAGTTCACTAATGAAAAACTGTTTTTT
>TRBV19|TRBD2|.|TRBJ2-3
CASKASGSSTQYF
TGTGCCAGTAAGGCTAGCGGGAGTAGTACGCAGTATTTT
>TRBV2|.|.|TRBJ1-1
CASTRDINTEAFF
TGTGCCAGCACTAGGGACATAAACACTGAAGCTTTCTTT
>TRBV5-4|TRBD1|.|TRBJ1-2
CASSYRQGQGYTF
TGTGCCAGCAGCTACCGACAGGGCCAGGGCTACACCTTC
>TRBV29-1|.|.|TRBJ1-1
CSARGGNTEAFF
TGCAGCGCCAGGGGAGGGAACACTGAAGCTTTCTTT
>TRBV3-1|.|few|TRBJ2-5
CASSQGTQETQYF
TGTGCCAGCAGCCAGGGTACCCAAGAGACCCAGTACTTC
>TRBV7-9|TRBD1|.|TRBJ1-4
CASSTRTGGEEKLFF
TGTGCCAGCAGCACCCGGACAGGGGGCGAGGAAAAACTGTTTTTT
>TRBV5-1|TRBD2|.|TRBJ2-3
CASSLPGLAGTDTQYF
TGCGCCAGCAGCTTGCCGGGACTAGCGGGCACAGATACGCAGTATTTT
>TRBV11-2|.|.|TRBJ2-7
CASSLGGGTGISYEQYF
TGTGCCAGCAGCTTAGGAGGAGGGACGGGTATCTCCTACGAGCAGTACTTC
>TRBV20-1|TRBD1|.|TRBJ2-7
CSLQGAVEQYF
TGCAGCCTACAGGGGGCCGTTGAGCAGTACTTC
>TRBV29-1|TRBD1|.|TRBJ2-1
CSVATGRMNEQFF
TGCAGCGTTGCGACAGGGAGAATGAATGAGCAGTTCTTC
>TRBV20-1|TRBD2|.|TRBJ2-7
CSALRTSGPYEQYF
TGCAGTGCTCTCCGGACTAGCGGCCCCTACGAGCAGTACTTC
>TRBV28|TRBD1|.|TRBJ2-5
CASRFSGTATQETQYF
TGTGCCAGCAGATTTTCCGGGACAGCAACCCAAGAGACCCAGTACTTC
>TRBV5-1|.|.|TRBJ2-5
CASSLAERETQYF
TGCGCCAGCAGCTTGGCCGAGAGGGAGACCCAGTACTTC
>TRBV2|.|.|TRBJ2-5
CASSETGGEVTQYF
TGTGCCAGCAGTGAGACCGGGGGCGAAGTGACCCAGTACTTC
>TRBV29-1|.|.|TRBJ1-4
CSVGREGEKLFF
TGCAGCGTTGGCAGGGAAGGTGAAAAACTGTTTTTT